This T cell receptor (beta chain) was sequenced in a study of PD-1 blockade in classical Hodgkin lymphoma. Each of the patients experienced relapse following autologous stem cell transplantation, and their brentuximab vedotin exposure differed. This clone was recorded only once. Its specificity is unknown. The method was immunoSEQ multiplex PCR; TCRdb's version includes in-frame clones alone and lacks a portion of them. Of some 96,000 clones in the sample, approximately 80% were seen once. CDR3 length equals 15 residues. Points from the study as a whole: Newly diagnosed patients were reported to start with lower TCR diversity than healthy donors. Diversity similar to that of newly diagnosed patients was seen at baseline in complete responders. The CD4+ diversity rise by C4D1 was clearest in complete responders.

The sequences come from peripheral blood mononuclear cells (PBMCs), collected before the second cycle of nivolumab. The clonotype originates from a human donor with classical Hodgkin lymphoma. V is TRBV12-2 and J is TRBJ2-1; TRBD2 is the table's D call, not checked against the DNA. TRBV12-2 is annotated as a pseudogene. The CDR3 spells CASRLVPPRYNEQFF. The CDR3 region has the DNA TGTGCAAGTCGCTTAGTTCCCCCTCGGTACAATGAGCAGTTCTTC.